The 7 T cell receptor beta chains listed next were all sequenced from one sample in a study of T cells in Graves' hyperthyroidism and ophthalmopathy. Amplified regions were TCR beta CDR3 sequences from RNA transcripts. The HTBI primer set was used in a first-round RT-PCR of the TCR CDR3. TCRdb passed the multiplex PCR reads through MiXCR, listing each CDR3 protein once. This sample has about 380,000 distinct CDR3 sequences, with approximately 18% found just once. Sample: blood. These receptors all stem from a man aged 18 to 30 with Graves' ophthalmopathy.

This clonotype was detected many times. Relative to the germline gene, one junction end is altered; a read error may explain this. This chain uses TRBV15 with TRBJ2-2, with 7 bases matching TRBD1. There are 14 residues in the CDR3. Germline V gene data show CDR1 as LNHNV and CDR2 as YYDKDF (reference sequence). CDR3 region: CATSTGVNTGELFF. CDR3 nucleotides: TGTGCCACGAGCACAGGGGTGAACACCGGGGAGCTGTTTTTT. Full variable domain (remainder filled in from reference TRBV15 and TRBJ2-2): DAMVIQNPRYQVTQFGKPVTLSCSQTLNHNVMYWYQQKSSQAPKLLFHYYDKDFNNEADTPDNFQSRRPNTSFCFLDIRSPGLGDTAMYLCATSTGVNTGELFFGEGSRLTVL.

The chain combines TRBV28 with TRBJ1-6, with 9 bases identical to TRBD1. This CDR3 comprises 18 residues. Germline trimming cut 3 bases from V and 8 bases from J; bases unmatched to any gene: 14. In germline, CDR1 is MDHEN, CDR2 SYDVKM. The CDR3 loop reads CASSFDSTGGRGDSPLHF. The CDR3 DNA is TGTGCCAGCAGTTTCGACAGTACAGGGGGCCGGGGTGATTCACCCCTCCACTTT.

The chain couples TRBV29-1 to TRBJ1-2; no clear D. The V gene lost 6 bases and the J gene lost 4 bases, with 15 bases spanning the gap. Germline CDR1 is SQVTM and CDR2 is ANQGSEA. CDR3 size: 13 residues. The CDR3 bases are TGCAGCGTCGCCGGTGGGGTAGGCTATGGCTACACCTTC. This gives the protein CSVAGGVGYGYTF.

This clonotype was seen ten or more times. The chain joins TRBV11-2 to TRBJ2-1; tentatively, D is TRBD1 (6 bases). The CDR3 is 17 amino acids. The germline V and J ends were trimmed by 2 bases and 0 bases, with 14 bases remaining between them. Germline V CDR1 and CDR2: SGHAT, FQNNGV. As DNA, the CDR3 is TGTGCCAGCAGCTTACTCCGGGACACAAGCTCCTACAATGAGCAGTTCTTC. It codes for CASSLLRDTSSYNEQFF.

This clonotype was counted many times. V usage is TRBV27 and J usage is TRBJ1-2, with unresolved D. Germline V gene sequence: CDR1 MNHEY, CDR2 SMNVEV (reference sequence). With 2 bases removed from V and 4 bases from J, the gap between germline ends came to 11 bases. The CDR3 is 14 residues long. CDR3 nucleotide sequence: TGTGCCAGCAGTTTAAACCCGCAAGGCTATGGCTACACCTTC. It encodes CASSLNPQGYGYTF.

Ten or more counts support this clonotype. The rearrangement links TRBV2 to TRBJ2-5; D is ambiguous. CDR1 is SNHLY, CDR2 FYNNEI, per germline. This CDR3 region has 13 residues. Between the trimmed V and J ends, which lost 7 bases and 4 bases, there was a span of 13 bases. The CDR3 DNA reads TGTGCCAGCACCCTCCCCACCTTAGAGACCCAGTACTTC. This gives the protein CASTLPTLETQYF.

This clonotype was recorded many times. The rearrangement links TRBV9 to TRBJ1-1; D perhaps matches TRBD1 (5 bases). CDR3 length: 14 residues. V gave up 4 bases and J gave up 6 bases, with 16 bases separating them. From germline, CDR1 is SGDLS and CDR2 YYNGEE. CDR3 protein: CASSPSGAPSEAFF. DNA for the CDR3: TGTGCCAGCAGCCCGTCTGGGGCGCCGTCTGAAGCTTTCTTT.